Listed here are 25 T cell receptor beta chains from one sample, sequenced in a study of T cells in Graves' hyperthyroidism and ophthalmopathy. Authors of the study amplified TCR beta CDR3 regions from RNA transcripts. The primer set for the first-round RT-PCR of the TCR CDR3 was HTBI. MiXCR, run by TCRdb on the multiplex PCR reads, gives a single entry per CDR3 protein. The repertoire has 300,000 to 450,000 distinct CDR3 sequences, about 18% of them found once; the top ten carry 40% to 45%. Sequenced material: blood. Every receptor here comes from a man between 18 and 29 years old with Graves' ophthalmopathy.

This chain uses TRBV6-4 with TRBJ1-2; the match to TRBD1 covers 9 bases. Germline V gene data show CDR1 as MRHNA and CDR2 as SNTAGT. CDR3 length: 16 residues. V dropped 3 bases and J dropped 6; count of bases not matched to a gene: 11. The chain's CDR3 is CASSEPKIGQGNGYTF. The CDR3 DNA reads TGTGCCAGCAGTGAACCCAAGATAGGACAGGGGAATGGCTACACCTTC.

This clonotype was counted ten times or more. The rearrangement uses TRBV7-8 and TRBJ1-5; the D gene is possibly TRBD1 (6 bases). Trimming took 5 bases from V and 0 from J, leaving 14 bases between them. The CDR3 loop spans 16 amino acids. Germline CDR1 reads SGHVS; CDR2 reads FQNEAQ. The CDR3 DNA sequence: TGTGCCAGCAGCCCCACCCGGACAGATAGCAATCAGCCCCAGCATTTT. Encoded protein: CASSPTRTDSNQPQHF. The variable domain in full, completed from reference TRBV7-8 and TRBJ1-5, reads GAGVSQSPRYKVAKRGQDVALRCDPISGHVSLFWYQQALGQGPEFLTYFQNEAQLDKSGLPSDRFFAERPEGSVSTLKIQRTQQEDSAVYLCASSPTRTDSNQPQHFGDGTRLSIL.

This clonotype was counted many times. This rearrangement joins TRBV27 to TRBJ2-7, with 7 bases fitting TRBD1. The junction had 10 bases not matched to a gene; V was cut back by 3 bases and J by 5 bases. CDR1 is MNHEY, CDR2 SMNVEV, per germline (reference sequence). The CDR3 length is 15 residues. The CDR3 coding sequence is TGTGCCAGCAGTTTTAAGGGCGACAGGGACCACGAGCAGTACTTC. This sequence encodes CASSFKGDRDHEQYF.

The chain links TRBV2 to TRBJ1-1; D is unclear. The CDR3 consists of 13 residues. Germline loops: CDR1 SNHLY, CDR2 FYNNEI. Trimming left V 8 bases short and J 0 bases short, with 10 bases between. The CDR3: CASYQLMNTEAFF. CDR3 DNA: TGTGCCAGCTACCAGTTAATGAACACTGAAGCTTTCTTT. The full variable domain, its missing parts supplied by reference TRBV2 and TRBJ1-1, is EPEVTQTPSHQVTQMGQEVILRCVPISNHLYFYWYRQILGQKVEFLVSFYNNEISEKSEIFDDQFSVERPDGSNFTLKIRSTKLEDSAMYFCASYQLMNTEAFFGQGTRLTVV.

This clonotype turned up a few times. The chain joins TRBV24-1 to TRBJ1-5; no reliable D call. The germline V gene has CDR1 KGHDR and CDR2 SFDVKD. This CDR3 is 13 amino acids long. Trimming took off 1 base at V and 5 bases at J, with 5 bases between the two ends. The CDR3 nucleotides read TGTGCCACCAGTGATTTTAGGGATCAGCCCCAGCATTTT. This codes for CATSDFRDQPQHF.

In its sample, this clonotype was seen a few times. The chain has TRBV15 and TRBJ2-1; 7 nucleotides match TRBD2. Germline V gene data show CDR1 as LNHNV and CDR2 as YYDKDF (reference sequence). The CDR3 extends over 18 amino acids. The trim removed 0 bases at V and 2 bases at J, leaving 10 bases unmatched. The CDR3 spells CATSREGGEGSPYNEQFF. In DNA, the CDR3 is TGTGCCACCAGCAGAGAGGGGGGGGAGGGTAGCCCCTACAATGAGCAGTTCTTC.

This clonotype was observed at least ten times. DNA of the CDR3: TGCAGTGCCACACAGGGAGCTAGCACAGATACGCAGTATTTT. It encodes CSATQGASTDTQYF. The genes are TRBV20-1 and TRBJ2-3, with TRBD1 as a possible D gene (6 bases). Germline assignment: CDR1 DFQATT and CDR2 SNEGSKA (reference sequence). Between the trimmed V and J ends, which lost 6 bases and 0 bases, there was a span of 13 bases. This CDR3 is built from 14 residues.

The sample holds many counts of this clonotype. The gene calls are TRBV12-3 or TRBV12-4 and TRBJ1-2; D call uncertain. The V and J ends lost 3 bases and 4 bases respectively, with 6 bases between them. The CDR3 extends over 12 amino acids. This CDR3 reads CASSFNRYGYTF. CDR3 coding DNA: TGTGCCAGCAGTTTTAATCGCTATGGCTACACCTTC.

For the CDR3, the DNA is TGCGCCAGCAGCTTGGAACAGGATAATTCACCCCTCCACTTT. Its protein is CASSLEQDNSPLHF. The chain employs TRBV5-1 and TRBJ1-6; the D gene is possibly TRBD1 (5 bases). The V end was cut by 0 bases, the J end by 5 bases, with 6 bases between. CDR1 SGHRS and CDR2 YFSETQ come from the germline V gene. The CDR3 sequence is 14 residues long.

The chain has TRBV6-1 and TRBJ2-3; the D is unclear. The CDR3 is 14 amino acids. With 4 bases removed from V and 2 bases from J, the gap between germline ends came to 10 bases. Germline V gives CDR1 MNHNS, CDR2 SASEGT. CDR3 region: CASSADIYTDTQYF. CDR3 sequence (DNA): TGTGCCAGCAGTGCCGACATATACACAGATACGCAGTATTTT.

This clonotype showed up just a few times. The chain combines TRBV27 with TRBJ2-2; TRBD1 matches 7 bases. Looked up from germline, CDR1 is MNHEY and CDR2 is SMNVEV (reference sequence). J lost 6 bases, V lost 7 bases, and 14 bases had no gene match. CDR3 size: 16 residues. The CDR3 DNA reads as TGTGCCAGCACCCCATGGGGTACAGGGGTGGCCGGGGAGCTGTTTTTT. Its protein product is CASTPWGTGVAGELFF.

This clonotype was found many times. The V call is TRBV4-1, the J call TRBJ2-5; D uncertain. Trimming shortened V by 3 bases and J by 5 bases, and 13 bases separated the two germline ends. CDR1 and CDR2 from the germline V gene are MGHRA and YSYEKL. There are 14 residues in the CDR3. CDR3 residues: CASSHFLAGETQYF. In DNA form, the CDR3 reads TGCGCCAGCAGCCACTTTCTTGCCGGGGAGACCCAGTACTTC.

This chain's CDR3 is CASSPPSGKDIQYF. The CDR3, as DNA: TGTGCCAGCAGTCCCCCTAGCGGGAAAGACATTCAGTACTTC. The V gene is TRBV2, the J gene TRBJ2-4; 9 bases match TRBD2. J lost 8 bases, V lost 5 bases, and 7 bases had no gene match. Per the germline V gene, CDR1 is SNHLY and CDR2 is FYNNEI. This CDR3 region has 14 residues. The entire variable domain, with the rest obtained from reference TRBV2 and TRBJ2-4, is as follows: EPEVTQTPSHQVTQMGQEVILRCVPISNHLYFYWYRQILGQKVEFLVSFYNNEISEKSEIFDDQFSVERPDGSNFTLKIRSTKLEDSAMYFCASSPPSGKDIQYFGAGTRLSVL.

This clonotype was detected many times. The chain recombines TRBV13 with TRBJ2-1; TRBD2 agrees at 7 bases. J was trimmed by 9 bases and V by 8 bases; bases with no gene match: 4. The length of the CDR3 is 11 residues. Germline V gene sequence: CDR1 PRHDT, CDR2 FYEKMQ (reference sequence). The DNA of the CDR3 is TGTGCCAGCCTGGGGGGGTTTGAGCAGTTCTTC. It specifies CASLGGFEQFF.

The rearrangement uses TRBV20-1 and TRBJ1-6; 9 nucleotides match TRBD1. J gave up 10 bases and V 5 bases, and 9 bases lay outside the gene matches. Germline loops: CDR1 DFQATT, CDR2 SNEGSKA (reference sequence). The CDR3 contains 14 residues. DNA of the CDR3: TGCAGTGCTCCCCCCGGACAGGGGAGATCACCCCTCCACTTT. This codes for CSAPPGQGRSPLHF.

This clonotype was found many times. The J gene is TRBJ1-2, the V gene TRBV3-1; possibly TRBD1 for D (5 bases). Germline V gene data show CDR1 as LGHDT and CDR2 as YNNKEL (reference sequence). CDR3 length equals 15 residues. The V and J ends lost 0 bases and 6 bases respectively, with 14 bases between them. DNA for the CDR3: TGTGCCAGCAGCCAAGATCCCAGAGGGGAAAATGGCTACACCTTC. Translating it yields CASSQDPRGENGYTF.

This clonotype has a handful of counts. The rearrangement joins TRBV16 to TRBJ1-6; D possibly corresponds to TRBD1 (5 bases). The CDR3 is made up of 14 amino acids. Trimming took 7 bases from V and 5 from J, leaving 12 bases between them. Per the germline V gene, CDR1 is KGHSY and CDR2 is FQNENV. The CDR3 is CASNERGNNSPLHF. CDR3 sequence (DNA): TGTGCCAGCAATGAGAGGGGTAATAATTCACCCCTCCACTTT.

The rearrangement joins TRBV5-5 to TRBJ1-6; D might be TRBD1 (6 bases). This CDR3 is built from 15 residues. Germline V gives CDR1 SGHKS, CDR2 YYEKEE (reference sequence). V was cut by 4 bases and J by 3 bases, with 11 bases left in between. The CDR3 region is CASSQGQNYNSPLHF. The CDR3 DNA is TGTGCCAGCAGCCAAGGACAGAACTATAATTCACCCCTCCACTTT.

This clonotype turned up a few times. The rearrangement links TRBV7-2 to TRBJ1-1; TRBD1 is a possible D gene (6 bases). The germline gives CDR1 SGHTA, CDR2 FQGNSA. The CDR3 length is 13 residues. V gave up 4 bases and J gave up 9 bases, with 15 bases separating them. The CDR3 DNA sequence: TGTGCCAGCAGCTCCTGGGGGGCCCAGAAAGCTTTCTTT. Amino acid sequence: CASSSWGAQKAFF.

The chain is built from TRBV28 and TRBJ1-3; the D is unclear. The ends were cut back, 3 bases at V and 0 bases at J, with 9 bases in the middle. The CDR3 is 15 amino acids. Germline CDR1 and CDR2: MDHEN and SYDVKM. The CDR3 loop is CASSFSASSGNTIYF. CDR3 coding DNA: TGTGCCAGCAGTTTTTCGGCTAGCTCTGGAAACACCATATATTTT.

This clonotype was found many times. The rearrangement uses TRBV12-3 or TRBV12-4 and TRBJ2-3, with D tentatively TRBD1 or TRBD2 (6 bases each). This CDR3 has 16 amino acids. Trimming cost V 6 bases and J 2 bases, with 18 bases left between them. The CDR3 bases are TGTGCCAGCAGCGCAAATTTTAGGGGGGTCACAGATACGCAGTATTTT. Translated: CASSANFRGVTDTQYF.

The chain recombines TRBV6-1 with TRBJ2-2; TRBD2 agrees at 7 bases. CDR1 is MNHNS and CDR2 is SASEGT in the germline V gene. V shed 1 base, J shed 0 bases, and the junction held 5 bases outside the gene matches. This CDR3 region has 17 residues. CDR3 region: CASSEERDYSNTGELFF. The CDR3 DNA sequence: TGTGCCAGCAGTGAAGAGAGGGACTACTCGAACACCGGGGAGCTGTTTTTT.

The chain has TRBV24-1 and TRBJ2-7; D gene ambiguous. Trimming removed 9 bases from V and 9 bases from J, with 11 bases in between. This CDR3 is 10 amino acids long. Germline loops: CDR1 KGHDR, CDR2 SFDVKD. CDR3 loop: CATGREAQYF. Here the CDR3 DNA reads TGTGCCACCGGTAGAGAAGCGCAGTACTTC.

This clonotype was seen repeatedly, ten times or more. V usage is TRBV2 and J usage is TRBJ1-4, with unresolved D. V lost 0 bases and J 4 bases, leaving 9 bases between the germline ends. CDR3 length: 15 amino acids. Germline V gives CDR1 SNHLY, CDR2 FYNNEI. CDR3 protein: CASSEAEQLNEKLFF. The CDR3 DNA reads as TGTGCCAGCAGTGAAGCTGAACAGCTTAATGAAAAACTGTTTTTT.

There are many counts of this clonotype. The chain links TRBV5-1 to TRBJ1-6; no clear D gene. V gave up 0 bases and J gave up 10 bases, with 11 bases separating them. In germline, CDR1 is SGHRS, CDR2 YFSETQ. The CDR3 sequence is 14 residues long. The CDR3 region is CASSLEVENSPLHF. CDR3 DNA: TGCGCCAGCAGCTTGGAGGTTGAGAACTCACCCCTCCACTTT.